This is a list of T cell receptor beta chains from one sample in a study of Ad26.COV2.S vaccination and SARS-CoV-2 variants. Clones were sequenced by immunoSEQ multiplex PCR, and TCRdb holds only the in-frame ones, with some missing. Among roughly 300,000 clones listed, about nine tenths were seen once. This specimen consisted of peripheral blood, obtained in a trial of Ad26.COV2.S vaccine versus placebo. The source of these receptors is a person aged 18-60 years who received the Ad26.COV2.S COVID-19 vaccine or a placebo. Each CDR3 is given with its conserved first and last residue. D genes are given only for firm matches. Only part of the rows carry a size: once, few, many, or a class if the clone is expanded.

cdr3_nt: TGTGCCAGCAGCTTCACAACCGCGGAGTATGGCTACACCTTC
cdr3_aa: CASSFTTAEYGYTF
v_call: TRBV7-9
cdr3_length: 14
j_call: TRBJ1-2
clone_size: .
d_call: .

cdr3_nt: TGTGCCAGCAGTTTATCTTGGACAGGGGTTGGCGGGGGGACTAATGAAAAACTGTTTTTT
cdr3_aa: CASSLSWTGVGGGTNEKLFF
v_call: TRBV27
cdr3_length: 20
j_call: TRBJ1-4
clone_size: .
d_call: TRBD1

cdr3_nt: TGTGCCACCAGCAGAGATAGGTTAGCAGGGAAGAGCTATGGCTACACCTTC
cdr3_aa: CATSRDRLAGKSYGYTF
v_call: TRBV15
cdr3_length: 17
j_call: TRBJ1-2
clone_size: .
d_call: .

cdr3_nt: TGTGCCAGTAGCTCGGGACAGGGGGACTACGAGCAGTACTTC
cdr3_aa: CASSSGQGDYEQYF
v_call: TRBV19
cdr3_length: 14
j_call: TRBJ2-7
clone_size: .
d_call: TRBD1

cdr3_nt: TGTGCCAGTAGGCGGACAGGGGCTGAAGCTTTCTTT
cdr3_aa: CASRRTGAEAFF
v_call: TRBV19
cdr3_length: 12
j_call: TRBJ1-1
clone_size: few
d_call: TRBD1

cdr3_nt: TGTGCCAGCAGCTTACAAGAGCGGAGCTCCTACGAGCAGTACTTC
cdr3_aa: CASSLQERSSYEQYF
v_call: TRBV7-9
cdr3_length: 15
j_call: TRBJ2-7
clone_size: .
d_call: .

cdr3_nt: TGTGCCAGCAGTTTCAACACTGAAGCTTTCTTT
cdr3_aa: CASSFNTEAFF
v_call: TRBV5-6
cdr3_length: 11
j_call: TRBJ1-1
clone_size: once
d_call: .

cdr3_nt: TGTGCCAGCAGCCAAGGGAACAGGGTCTCTGGCTACACCTTC
cdr3_aa: CASSQGNRVSGYTF
v_call: TRBV3-1/TRBV3-2
cdr3_length: 14
j_call: TRBJ1-2
clone_size: once
d_call: .

cdr3_nt: TGTGCCAGCAGCGTGGGGAACGGCGGGGAGCTGTTTTTT
cdr3_aa: CASSVGNGGELFF
v_call: TRBV9
cdr3_length: 13
j_call: TRBJ2-2
clone_size: once
d_call: .

cdr3_nt: TGTGCCAGCTCACCACGACAGGGGAACATCCACGAGCAGTACTTC
cdr3_aa: CASSPRQGNIHEQYF
v_call: TRBV18
cdr3_length: 15
j_call: TRBJ2-7
clone_size: .
d_call: TRBD1

cdr3_nt: TGTGCCAGCAGTCCAGTTATGGGGGGGAGAAACATTCAGTACTTC
cdr3_aa: CASSPVMGGRNIQYF
v_call: TRBV27
cdr3_length: 15
j_call: TRBJ2-4
clone_size: .
d_call: TRBD2

cdr3_nt: TGTGCCAGCAGTTACGGACAGGAGTCTAGGCAGTTCTTC
cdr3_aa: CASSYGQESRQFF
v_call: TRBV6-5
cdr3_length: 13
j_call: TRBJ2-1
clone_size: .
d_call: TRBD1

cdr3_nt: TGTGCCAGCAGTGAAGTTGAGGGGGCGCCTGGAAACACCATATATTTT
cdr3_aa: CASSEVEGAPGNTIYF
v_call: TRBV6-1
cdr3_length: 16
j_call: TRBJ1-3
clone_size: .
d_call: TRBD1

cdr3_nt: TGCGCCAGCAGCCAAGATGCCTCCCGGCTCGGGCAGCCCCAGCATTTT
cdr3_aa: CASSQDASRLGQPQHF
v_call: TRBV4-3
cdr3_length: 16
j_call: TRBJ1-5
clone_size: .
d_call: .

cdr3_nt: TGTGCCAGCAGTTACTCGGGGGCTTACAATGAGCAGTTCTTC
cdr3_aa: CASSYSGAYNEQFF
v_call: TRBV6-5
cdr3_length: 14
j_call: TRBJ2-1
clone_size: .
d_call: .

cdr3_nt: TGTGCCAGCAGTTTGCAGGGCAATCAGCCCCAGCATTTT
cdr3_aa: CASSLQGNQPQHF
v_call: TRBV12-3/TRBV12-4
cdr3_length: 13
j_call: TRBJ1-5
clone_size: .
d_call: .

cdr3_nt: TGTGCCAGCAGTGGGGAGTTGGCCGGGGAGCTGTTTTTT
cdr3_aa: CASSGELAGELFF
v_call: TRBV6-4
cdr3_length: 13
j_call: TRBJ2-2
clone_size: .
d_call: .

cdr3_nt: TGTGCCAGCAACAAAGACCCCAGCGGGAGATGGGATGAGCAGTTCTTC
cdr3_aa: CASNKDPSGRWDEQFF
v_call: TRBV5-8
cdr3_length: 16
j_call: TRBJ2-1
clone_size: .
d_call: TRBD2

cdr3_nt: TGTGCCAGCAGCTTAGGGACCTATGGCTACACCTTC
cdr3_aa: CASSLGTYGYTF
v_call: TRBV7-9
cdr3_length: 12
j_call: TRBJ1-2
clone_size: .
d_call: .

cdr3_nt: TGTGCCAGCAGCTTAGGGGGGAGAGCCACCGGGGAGCTGTTTTTT
cdr3_aa: CASSLGGRATGELFF
v_call: TRBV11-3
cdr3_length: 15
j_call: TRBJ2-2
clone_size: .
d_call: .

cdr3_nt: TGTGCCAGCGCTGCAGGGGGGACTGAAGCTTTCTTT
cdr3_aa: CASAAGGTEAFF
v_call: TRBV7-8
cdr3_length: 12
j_call: TRBJ1-1
clone_size: .
d_call: TRBD1

cdr3_nt: TGTGCCAGTAGCCAACCTGTCGGCAATGAGCAGTTCTTC
cdr3_aa: CASSQPVGNEQFF
v_call: TRBV9
cdr3_length: 13
j_call: TRBJ2-1
clone_size: .
d_call: .

cdr3_nt: TGTGCCAGCAGCTTCGGGACGGGGGGTTCCTACGAGCAGTACTTC
cdr3_aa: CASSFGTGGSYEQYF
v_call: TRBV6-6
cdr3_length: 15
j_call: TRBJ2-7
clone_size: .
d_call: TRBD2

cdr3_nt: TGTGCCACCAGCAGAGATGGAGTTCGACTTAGCACAGATACGCAGTATTTT
cdr3_aa: CATSRDGVRLSTDTQYF
v_call: TRBV15
cdr3_length: 17
j_call: TRBJ2-3
clone_size: .
d_call: .

cdr3_nt: TGTGCCAGCAGCCCCCGGACGGGGGACTTTTTAACAGATACGCAGTATTTT
cdr3_aa: CASSPRTGDFLTDTQYF
v_call: TRBV4-2
cdr3_length: 17
j_call: TRBJ2-3
clone_size: .
d_call: .